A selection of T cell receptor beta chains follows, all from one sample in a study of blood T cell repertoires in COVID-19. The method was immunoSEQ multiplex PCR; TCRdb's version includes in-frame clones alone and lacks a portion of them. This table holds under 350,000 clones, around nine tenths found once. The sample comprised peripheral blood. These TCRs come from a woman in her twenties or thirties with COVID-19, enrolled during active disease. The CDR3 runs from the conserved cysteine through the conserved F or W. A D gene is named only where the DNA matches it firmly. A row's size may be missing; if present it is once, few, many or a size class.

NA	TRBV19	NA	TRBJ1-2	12	CASSSQGLGYTF	TGTGCCAGTAGTTCTCAGGGGCTGGGCTACACCTTC
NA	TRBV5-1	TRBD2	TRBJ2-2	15	CASSLSGGNTGELFF	TGCGCCAGCAGCTTAAGCGGGGGGAACACCGGGGAGCTGTTTTTT
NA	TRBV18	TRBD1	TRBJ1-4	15	CASSLRGQGEEKLFF	TGTGCCAGCTCACTACGGGGACAGGGCGAGGAAAAACTGTTTTTT
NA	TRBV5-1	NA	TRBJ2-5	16	CASSLAGGVRQETQYF	TGCGCCAGCAGCTTGGCCGGCGGGGTCCGGCAAGAGACCCAGTACTTC
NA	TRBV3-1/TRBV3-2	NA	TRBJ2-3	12	CASSQMENTQYF	TGTGCCAGCAGCCAGATGGAGAATACGCAGTATTTT
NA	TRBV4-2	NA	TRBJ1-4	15	CASSQQQGTNEKLFF	TGTGCCAGCAGCCAACAACAGGGCACTAATGAAAAACTGTTTTTT
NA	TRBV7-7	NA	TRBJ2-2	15	CASSLYTGNTGELFF	TGTGCTAGCAGCCTTTACACAGGAAACACCGGGGAGCTGTTTTTT
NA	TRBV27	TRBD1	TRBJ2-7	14	CASSFGTGGAEQYF	TGTGCCAGCTCTTTCGGGACAGGGGGGGCCGAGCAGTACTTC
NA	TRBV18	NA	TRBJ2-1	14	CASSPPKGIGEQFF	TGTGCCAGCTCACCACCGAAGGGGATAGGTGAGCAGTTCTTC
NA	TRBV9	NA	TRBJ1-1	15	CASSVEGHSNTEAFF	TGTGCCAGCAGCGTAGAGGGACACTCTAACACTGAAGCTTTCTTT
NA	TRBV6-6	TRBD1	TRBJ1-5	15	CASSSRQGIREPQHF	TGTGCCAGCAGTTCCAGACAGGGGATTAGAGAGCCCCAGCATTTT
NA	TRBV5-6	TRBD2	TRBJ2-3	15	CASRLAGGPADTQYF	TGTGCCAGCAGACTAGCGGGGGGGCCGGCAGATACGCAGTATTTT
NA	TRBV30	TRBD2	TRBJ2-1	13	CAWSRTSGGEQFF	TGTGCCTGGAGCCGGACTAGCGGGGGGGAGCAGTTCTTC
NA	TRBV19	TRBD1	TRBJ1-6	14	CASSLTGDNSPLHF	TGTGCCAGTAGCCTGACAGGGGATAATTCACCCCTCCACTTT
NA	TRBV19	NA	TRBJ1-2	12	CASSIASLGYTF	TGTGCCAGTAGTATCGCCAGTTTGGGCTACACCTTC
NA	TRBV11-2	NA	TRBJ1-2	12	CASSAGAHGYTF	TGTGCCAGCAGCGCAGGGGCTCACGGCTACACCTTC
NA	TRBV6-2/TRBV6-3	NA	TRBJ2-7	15	CASSSHREDSYEQYF	TGTGCCAGCAGTTCTCACAGGGAAGATAGCTACGAGCAGTACTTC
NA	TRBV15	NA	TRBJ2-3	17	CATSRRPGRGVTDTQYF	TGTGCCACCAGCAGACGGCCAGGACGGGGAGTCACAGATACGCAGTATTTT
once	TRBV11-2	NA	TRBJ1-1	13	CASSLDLTGGAFF	TGTGCCAGCAGCTTAGATCTTACGGGGGGCGCTTTCTTT
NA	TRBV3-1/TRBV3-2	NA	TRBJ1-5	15	CASSRRSGSNQPQHF	TGTGCCAGCAGCCGACGATCGGGAAGCAATCAGCCCCAGCATTTT
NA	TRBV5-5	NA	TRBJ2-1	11	CASSVGTEQFF	TGTGCCAGCAGCGTTGGGACAGAGCAGTTCTTC
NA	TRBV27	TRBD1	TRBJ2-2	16	CARPHGTGTGAGELFF	TGTGCCAGACCTCATGGGACAGGGACCGGGGCCGGGGAGCTGTTTTTT
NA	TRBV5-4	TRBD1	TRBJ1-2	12	CASSMDRVGYTF	TGTGCCAGCAGCATGGACAGGGTGGGCTACACCTTC
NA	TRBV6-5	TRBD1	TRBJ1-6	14	CASRKGTGNSPLHF	TGTGCCAGCAGAAAAGGGACAGGAAATTCACCCCTCCACTTT
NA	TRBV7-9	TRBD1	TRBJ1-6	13	CASSWDSNSPLHF	TGTGCCAGCAGCTGGGACAGCAATTCACCCCTCCACTTT
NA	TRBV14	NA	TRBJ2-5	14	CASSQGRGWETQYF	TGTGCCAGCAGCCAAGGCCGGGGTTGGGAGACCCAGTACTTC
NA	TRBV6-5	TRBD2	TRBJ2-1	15	CASHQRAGGPNEQFF	TGTGCCAGTCACCAGCGAGCGGGGGGGCCCAATGAGCAGTTCTTC
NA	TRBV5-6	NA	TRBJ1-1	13	CASSFGLFTEAFF	TGTGCCAGCAGCTTCGGTCTGTTCACTGAAGCTTTCTTT
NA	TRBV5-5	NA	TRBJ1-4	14	CASSPGQNNEKLFF	TGTGCCAGCAGCCCCGGACAGAATAATGAAAAACTGTTTTTT
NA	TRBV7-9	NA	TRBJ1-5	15	CASSQRGGLGEPQHF	TGTGCCAGCAGCCAGAGGGGGGGTCTGGGAGAGCCCCAGCATTTT
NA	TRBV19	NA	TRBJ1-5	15	CASSLDSYSNQPQHF	TGTGCCAGTAGTTTGGACAGCTATAGCAATCAGCCCCAGCATTTT
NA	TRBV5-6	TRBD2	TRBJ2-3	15	CASSTPGLGADTQYF	TGTGCCAGCAGCACGCCGGGACTAGGAGCAGATACGCAGTATTTT
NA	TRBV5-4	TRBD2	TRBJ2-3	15	CASSSRTSTADTQYF	TGTGCCAGCAGCTCACGGACTAGCACAGCAGATACGCAGTATTTT
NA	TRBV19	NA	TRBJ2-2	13	CASSISGAGELFF	TGTGCCAGTAGTATATCAGGTGCCGGGGAGCTGTTTTTT
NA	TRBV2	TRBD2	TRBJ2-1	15	CASSVPSGNYNEQFF	TGTGCCAGCAGTGTCCCCAGCGGGAATTACAATGAGCAGTTCTTC
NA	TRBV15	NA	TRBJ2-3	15	CATSRDRGWSDTQYF	TGTGCCACCAGCAGAGATCGGGGGTGGTCAGATACGCAGTATTTT
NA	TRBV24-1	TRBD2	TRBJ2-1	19	CATSDLVTSGGSSYNEQFF	TGTGCCACCAGTGATTTAGTGACTAGCGGGGGGAGCTCCTACAATGAGCAGTTCTTC
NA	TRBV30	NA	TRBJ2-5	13	CAWSGGGQETQYF	TGTGCCTGGAGTGGAGGGGGTCAAGAGACCCAGTACTTC
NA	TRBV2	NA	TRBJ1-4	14	CASSAWATNEKLFF	TGTGCCAGCAGTGCTTGGGCGACTAATGAAAAACTGTTTTTT
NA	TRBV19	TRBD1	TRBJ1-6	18	CASTQGQGVSSYNSPLHF	TGTGCCAGTACACAGGGACAGGGGGTAAGCTCCTATAATTCACCCCTCCACTTT
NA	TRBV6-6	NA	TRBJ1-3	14	CASRTGYSGNTIYF	TGTGCCAGCAGAACAGGTTACTCTGGAAACACCATATATTTT
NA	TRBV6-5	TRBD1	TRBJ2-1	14	CASSLQGQDNEQFF	TGTGCCAGCAGTCTACAGGGGCAGGACAATGAGCAGTTCTTC
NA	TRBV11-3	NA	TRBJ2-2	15	CASSLEARRAGELFF	TGTGCCAGCAGCTTAGAGGCAAGGAGGGCCGGGGAGCTGTTTTTT
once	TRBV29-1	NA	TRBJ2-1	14	CSVGGHNSYNEQFF	TGCAGCGTTGGGGGACATAACTCCTACAATGAGCAGTTCTTC
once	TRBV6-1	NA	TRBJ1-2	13	CASSESYRDVYTF	TGTGCCAGCAGTGAATCTTACAGGGATGTCTACACCTTC
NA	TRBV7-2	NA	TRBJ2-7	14	CASRASGQTYEQYF	TGTGCCAGCAGAGCTTCTGGACAGACCTACGAGCAGTACTTC
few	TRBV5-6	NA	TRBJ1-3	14	CASSFPVGGNTIYF	TGTGCCAGCAGCTTTCCGGTGGGCGGAAACACCATATATTTT